The clone carrying this T cell receptor (beta chain) was counted only a few times. Its antigen is undetermined. The PCR had 60 Vbeta and 13 Jbeta primers. Only in-frame clones appear in the TCRdb table, and some are missing; sequencing was by immunoSEQ multiplex PCR. The sample lists over 150,000 clones, around 80% occurring once. These data belong to a study of cytomegalovirus exposure and HLA in healthy donors. Among the donors, all were healthy bone marrow donors. Study-level results: An analysis that was carried out later associated 17,000 or so TCR beta sequences with HLA alleles at 0.05 false discovery rate. A later analysis showed HLA-associated TCR beta chains outstripping equally common others in clonal expansion.

CDR1 is MDHEN and CDR2 is SYDVKM in the germline V gene. The CDR3 totals 14 residues. The ends were cut back, 6 bases at V and 1 base at J, with 11 bases in the middle. The sequenced sample consisted of PBMCs. The chain links TRBV28 to TRBJ2-3; TRBD2 is a possible D gene (5 bases). This TCR was recovered from a male donor in good health and CMV-seronegative. This CDR3 is CASSPRGRTDTQYF. CDR3 in DNA: TGTGCCAGCAGCCCCCGGGGTCGCACAGATACGCAGTATTTT.